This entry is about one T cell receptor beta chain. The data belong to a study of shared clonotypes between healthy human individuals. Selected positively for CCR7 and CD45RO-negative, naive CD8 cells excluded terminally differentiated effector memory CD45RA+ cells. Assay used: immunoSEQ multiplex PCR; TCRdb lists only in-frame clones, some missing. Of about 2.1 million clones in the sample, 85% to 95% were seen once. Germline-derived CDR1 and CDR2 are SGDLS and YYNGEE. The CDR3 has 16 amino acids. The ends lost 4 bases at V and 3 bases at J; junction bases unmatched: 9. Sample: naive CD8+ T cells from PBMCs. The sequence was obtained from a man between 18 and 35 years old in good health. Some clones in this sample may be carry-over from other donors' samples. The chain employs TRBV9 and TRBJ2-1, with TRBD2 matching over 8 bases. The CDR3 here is CASSPLAGVLYNEQFF. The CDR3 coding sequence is TGTGCCAGCAGCCCTCTAGCGGGTGTCCTCTACAATGAGCAGTTCTTC.